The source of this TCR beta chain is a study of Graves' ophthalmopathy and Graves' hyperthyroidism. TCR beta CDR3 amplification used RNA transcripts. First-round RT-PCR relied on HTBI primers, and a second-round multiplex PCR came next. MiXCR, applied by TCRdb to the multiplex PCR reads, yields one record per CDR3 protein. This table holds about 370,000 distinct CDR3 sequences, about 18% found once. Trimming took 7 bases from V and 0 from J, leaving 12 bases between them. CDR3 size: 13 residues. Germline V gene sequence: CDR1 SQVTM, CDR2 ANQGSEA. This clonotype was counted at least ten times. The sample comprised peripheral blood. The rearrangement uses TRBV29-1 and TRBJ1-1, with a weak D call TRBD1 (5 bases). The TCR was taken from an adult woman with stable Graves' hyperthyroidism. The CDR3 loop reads CSATGNMNTEAFF. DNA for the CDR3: TGCAGCGCCACAGGTAACATGAACACTGAAGCTTTCTTT.